A selection of T cell receptor beta chains follows, all from one sample in a study of shared clonotypes between healthy human individuals. The method was immunoSEQ multiplex PCR; TCRdb's version includes in-frame clones alone and lacks a portion of them. The table lists about 2,200,000 clones, about 93% of them singletons. Input material: naive CD8+ T cells from PBMCs. These receptors originate from a man aged 18 to 30 in good health. Some clones in this sample may be carry-over from other donors' samples. CDR3s include the opening cysteine and the closing phenylalanine or tryptophan. D genes are given only for firm matches. Clone size is stated in some rows and not others, as once, few, many or a class when expanded.

size,V,J,D,DNA,CDR3
NA,TRBV11-2,TRBJ2-1,NA,TGTGCCAGCAGCTTAATCATCGGATGGGACCAGAGCTACAATGAGCAGTTCTTC,CASSLIIGWDQSYNEQFF
NA,TRBV5-1,TRBJ2-7,NA,TGCGCCAGCAGCTTGGTAGCTTCGACGTACGAGCAGTACTTC,CASSLVASTYEQYF
NA,TRBV18,TRBJ2-7,NA,TGTGCCAGCTCACCAGACAGATCCTACGAGCAGTACTTC,CASSPDRSYEQYF
NA,TRBV2,TRBJ2-1,TRBD2,TGTGCCAGCTCGGGAGGCCCTACTTGGAATGAGCAGTTCTTC,CASSGGPTWNEQFF
once,TRBV5-6,TRBJ2-7,NA,TGTGCCAGCAGCCTCTCCGGGACGCACTACGAGCAGTACTTC,CASSLSGTHYEQYF
once,TRBV13,TRBJ2-7,TRBD2,TGTGCCAGCAGCTTAGATTCCCCTAGCGGGGACTACGAGCAGTACTTC,CASSLDSPSGDYEQYF
NA,TRBV15,TRBJ1-1,NA,TGTGCCACCAGCAGATCGACAGGCGTTGAAGCTTTCTTT,CATSRSTGVEAFF
NA,TRBV25-1,TRBJ2-5,TRBD2,TGTGCCAGCAGTGAAGTAGGCGGGAGGCGGCCGGGGACCCAGTACTTC,CASSEVGGRRPGTQYF
NA,TRBV28,TRBJ1-2,NA,TGTGCCAGCAGTTTCAGTTACAACGCCTATGGCTACACCTTC,CASSFSYNAYGYTF
NA,TRBV28,TRBJ2-2,NA,TGTGCCAGCAGTTTAGAGCGCGGATGGAACACCGGGGAGCTGTTTTTT,CASSLERGWNTGELFF
NA,TRBV19,TRBJ2-1,NA,TGTGCCAGTAGTGCGATCAATCGAGGGGCGTACAATGAGCAGTTCTTC,CASSAINRGAYNEQFF
NA,TRBV27,TRBJ2-5,NA,TGTGCCAGCAGCCCGACCCCCTATTGGAGAGAGACCCAGTACTTC,CASSPTPYWRETQYF
NA,TRBV29-1,TRBJ1-1,NA,TGCAGCGCAGGGTTGGGCACTGAAGCTTTCTTT,CSAGLGTEAFF
NA,TRBV6-5,TRBJ1-1,NA,TGTGCCAGCAGTTACCGTAAGGAGGATGAAGCTTTCTTT,CASSYRKEDEAFF
NA,TRBV6-6,TRBJ2-5,NA,TGTGCCAGCAGTCTGGGACTCTCGGAGACCCAGTACTTC,CASSLGLSETQYF
NA,TRBV5-6,TRBJ1-2,NA,TGTGCCAGCAGCTTGGCGTCGGGGCGTGGATCCAACTATGGCTACACCTTC,CASSLASGRGSNYGYTF
NA,TRBV11-2,TRBJ2-2,NA,TGTGCCAGCAGCTTATCACCAGGGAGTAGGATGACCGGGGAGCTGTTTTTT,CASSLSPGSRMTGELFF
NA,TRBV12-5,TRBJ1-1,TRBD1,TGTGCTAGTGGTTTGGCTCTCCCGACAGGGGAAATGAACACTGAAGCTTTCTTT,CASGLALPTGEMNTEAFF
NA,TRBV27,TRBJ1-5,NA,TGTGCCAGCAGTTTAACCTGGGGCCGGGGCAATCAGCCCCAGCATTTT,CASSLTWGRGNQPQHF
NA,TRBV6-1,TRBJ2-1,TRBD1,TGTGCCAGCAGTACAACAGGGGTGGGCGGTGAGCAGTTCTTC,CASSTTGVGGEQFF
few,TRBV7-9,TRBJ1-1,TRBD1,TGTGCCAGCAGGAAAGACAGGGATTACACTGAAGCTTTCTTT,CASRKDRDYTEAFF
NA,TRBV28,TRBJ2-5,NA,TGTGCCAGCAAATTCCACGCGGAGAGGAGGGAGACCCAGTACTTC,CASKFHAERRETQYF
NA,TRBV4-2,TRBJ2-3,NA,TGTGCCAGCAGCCAAGAACAGAACAGGGTCCTGGATACGCAGTATTTT,CASSQEQNRVLDTQYF
once,TRBV27,TRBJ1-2,TRBD1,TGTGCCAGCAGTCCGGGACAGGGAAACGGCTACACCTTC,CASSPGQGNGYTF
NA,TRBV11-2,TRBJ2-1,TRBD2,TGTGCCAGCAGCTTAGAGGGACTAGCGCCCTCCTACAATGAGCAGTTCTTC,CASSLEGLAPSYNEQFF
NA,TRBV9,TRBJ2-1,TRBD1,TGTGCCAGCAGCGTAAGGGGTGGGACAGGGCAGTTCAATGAGCAGTTCTTC,CASSVRGGTGQFNEQFF
NA,TRBV28,TRBJ1-2,TRBD1,TGTGCCAGCAGTTTAAAGGGGGCAGCAGGTGGCTACACCTTC,CASSLKGAAGGYTF
NA,TRBV11-2,TRBJ2-1,NA,TGTGCCAGCAGGACCGGGGCCGCAGGCTACAATGAGCAGTTCTTC,CASRTGAAGYNEQFF
once,TRBV6-1,TRBJ2-1,NA,TGTGCCAGCAGTGATGGAGACCCCGCTCTACAGCAGTTCTTC,CASSDGDPALQQFF
NA,TRBV27,TRBJ2-3,NA,TGTGCCAGCAGTTTATACTACCTGTACCCAGATACGCAGTATTTT,CASSLYYLYPDTQYF
once,TRBV28,TRBJ1-2,NA,TGTGCCAGCAGTTTACCGGCCCTGGGATATGGCTACACCTTC,CASSLPALGYGYTF
NA,TRBV7-2,TRBJ1-1,TRBD1,TGTGCCAGCCGGACAGGGTTCACTGAAGCTTTCTTT,CASRTGFTEAFF
NA,TRBV27,TRBJ2-7,NA,TGTGCCAGCAGTTTATCTCCGGAATCCTACGAGCAGTACTTC,CASSLSPESYEQYF
NA,TRBV9,TRBJ2-3,NA,TGTGCCAGCAGCGGAAACCGAGATACGCAGTATTTT,CASSGNRDTQYF
NA,TRBV5-8,TRBJ1-2,NA,TGTGCCAGCAGCGCGGGACACCCCGTCGACTATGGCTACACCTTC,CASSAGHPVDYGYTF
NA,TRBV19,TRBJ2-7,TRBD1,TGTGCCAGTAGTATAGGCGGGACAGGGTTTGTCGAGCAGTACTTC,CASSIGGTGFVEQYF
NA,TRBV5-1,TRBJ2-7,TRBD2,TGCGCCAGCAGCTTGGCCCCCAGACTAGCGGGATACACCGGTGGGGGCTACGAGCAGTACTTC,CASSLAPRLAGYTGGGYEQYF
NA,TRBV7-2,TRBJ1-4,TRBD1,TGTGCCAGCAGCCCGCACAGGGGACCAACTAATGAAAAACTGTTTTTT,CASSPHRGPTNEKLFF
NA,TRBV5-1,TRBJ2-2,TRBD2,TGCGCCAGCAGCCCGAGACTAGCGGGAGCTTCGAACACCGGGGAGCTGTTTTTT,CASSPRLAGASNTGELFF
NA,TRBV29-1,TRBJ2-7,NA,TGCAGCGTTGACGACAGCTCCTACGAGCAGTACTTC,CSVDDSSYEQYF
NA,TRBV16,TRBJ1-1,NA,TGTGCCAGCAGCCAGGGGAGAAACACTGAAGCTTTCTTT,CASSQGRNTEAFF
NA,TRBV7-9,TRBJ2-2,NA,TGTGCCTCCGCAGGGTTGGTCGGGGAGCTGTTTTTT,CASAGLVGELFF
NA,TRBV6-6,TRBJ2-7,NA,TGTGCCAGCGGAGCTAGCTCCTACGAGCAGTACTTC,CASGASSYEQYF
few,TRBV2,TRBJ1-5,NA,TGTGCCAGCAGTGAATTAGGGGGGATCGGGCCCCAGCATTTT,CASSELGGIGPQHF
NA,TRBV6-1,TRBJ1-1,TRBD1,TGTGCCAGCAGGATTACAGGGGGCTACACTGAAGCTTTCTTT,CASRITGGYTEAFF
NA,TRBV18,TRBJ1-1,TRBD1,TGTGCCAGCTCAGGGGACAGGGGTAACACTGAAGCTTTCTTT,CASSGDRGNTEAFF
few,TRBV4-1,TRBJ2-7,TRBD2,TGCGCCAGCAGCCAGGGACTAGCGGACTACGAGCAGTACTTC,CASSQGLADYEQYF